A selection of T cell receptor beta chains follows, all from one sample in a study of blood T cell repertoires in COVID-19. Clones were sequenced by immunoSEQ multiplex PCR, and TCRdb holds only the in-frame ones, with some missing. This sample carries approximately 240,000 clones, about 88% of them seen once, and the ten largest clones take approximately 2%. Material for sequencing was peripheral blood. Receptor source: a middle-aged woman who had recovered from COVID-19. Each CDR3 is given with its conserved first and last residue.

CDR3 protein: CASSYSGGNTEAFF; J gene: TRBJ1-1; V gene: TRBV5-5
CDR3 protein: CASSLGQQYNEQFF; J gene: TRBJ2-1; V gene: TRBV5-1
CDR3 protein: CSVTVTGVSQPQHF; J gene: TRBJ1-5; V gene: TRBV29-1
CDR3 protein: CAWRGTAYEQYF; J gene: TRBJ2-7; V gene: TRBV30
CDR3 protein: CASSIGSGGPPDTQYF; J gene: TRBJ2-3; V gene: TRBV19
CDR3 protein: CAWSVLAYPDTQYF; J gene: TRBJ2-3; V gene: TRBV30
CDR3 protein: CASGHRGLSGTGELFF; J gene: TRBJ2-2; V gene: TRBV6-2/TRBV6-3
CDR3 protein: CASSPRELNSPLHF; J gene: TRBJ1-6; V gene: TRBV18
CDR3 protein: CASSIDHGTQNYGYTF; J gene: TRBJ1-2; V gene: TRBV19
CDR3 protein: CASRLSNRGFAGNTIYF; J gene: TRBJ1-3; V gene: TRBV28
CDR3 protein: CASSEVAARNQPQHF; J gene: TRBJ1-5; V gene: TRBV6-1
CDR3 protein: CASSPDAGTGELFF; J gene: TRBJ2-2; V gene: TRBV7-3
CDR3 protein: CASSADRGPGNTIYF; J gene: TRBJ1-3; V gene: TRBV2
CDR3 protein: CASSTRGRVSYGYTF; J gene: TRBJ1-2; V gene: TRBV6-6
CDR3 protein: CASTPGGRGQFF; J gene: TRBJ2-1; V gene: TRBV12-3/TRBV12-4
CDR3 protein: CAWAGNYGYTF; J gene: TRBJ1-2; V gene: TRBV2
CDR3 protein: CASSQEPGGNSPLHF; J gene: TRBJ1-6; V gene: TRBV14
CDR3 protein: CATGTSGAYEQYF; J gene: TRBJ2-7; V gene: TRBV7-3
CDR3 protein: CASSQAGDYRGYGYTF; J gene: TRBJ1-2; V gene: TRBV4-1
CDR3 protein: CASSQVDRGREQYF; J gene: TRBJ2-7; V gene: TRBV3-1/TRBV3-2
CDR3 protein: CASSSPGVPYEQYF; J gene: TRBJ2-7; V gene: TRBV5-4
CDR3 protein: CASSSGQGFTGANVLTF; J gene: TRBJ2-6; V gene: TRBV5-1